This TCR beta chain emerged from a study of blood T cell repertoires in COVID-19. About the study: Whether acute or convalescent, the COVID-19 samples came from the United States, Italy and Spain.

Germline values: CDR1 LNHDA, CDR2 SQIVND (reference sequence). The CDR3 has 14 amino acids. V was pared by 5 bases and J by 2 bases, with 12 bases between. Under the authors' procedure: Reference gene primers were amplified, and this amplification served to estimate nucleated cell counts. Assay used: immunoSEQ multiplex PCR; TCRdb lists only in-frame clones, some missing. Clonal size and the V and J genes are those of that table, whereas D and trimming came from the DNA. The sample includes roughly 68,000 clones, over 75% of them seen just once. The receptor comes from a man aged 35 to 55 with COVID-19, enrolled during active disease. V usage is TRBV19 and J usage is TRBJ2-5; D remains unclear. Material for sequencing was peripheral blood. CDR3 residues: CASSETSRQETQYF. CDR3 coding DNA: TGTGCCAGTAGTGAGACGTCGAGGCAAGAGACCCAGTACTTC.